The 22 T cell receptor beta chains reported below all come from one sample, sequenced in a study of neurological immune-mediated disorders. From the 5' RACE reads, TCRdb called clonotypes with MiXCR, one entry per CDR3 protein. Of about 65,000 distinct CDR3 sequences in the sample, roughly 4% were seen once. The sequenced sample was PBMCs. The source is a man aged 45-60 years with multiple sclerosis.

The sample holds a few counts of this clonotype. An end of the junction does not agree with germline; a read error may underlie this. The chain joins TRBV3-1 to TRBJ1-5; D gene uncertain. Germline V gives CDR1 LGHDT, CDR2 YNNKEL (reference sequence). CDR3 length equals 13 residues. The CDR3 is CASSQDLNQPQNF. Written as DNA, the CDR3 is TGTGCCAGCAGCCAAGATCTGAATCAGCCCCAGAATTTT.

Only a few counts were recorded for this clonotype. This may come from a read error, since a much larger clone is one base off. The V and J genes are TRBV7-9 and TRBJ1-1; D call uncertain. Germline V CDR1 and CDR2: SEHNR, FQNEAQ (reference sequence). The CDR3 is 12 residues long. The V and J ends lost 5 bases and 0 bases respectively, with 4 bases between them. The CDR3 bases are TGTGCCAGCAGCATAATGAACACTGAAGCTTTCTTT. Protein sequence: CASSIMNTEAFF.

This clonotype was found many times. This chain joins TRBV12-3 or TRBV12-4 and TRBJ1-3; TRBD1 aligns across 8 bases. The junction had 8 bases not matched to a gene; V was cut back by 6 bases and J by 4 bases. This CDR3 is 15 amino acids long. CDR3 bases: TGTGCCAGCAGCCGACAGGGGTCGGGGGGAAACACCATATATTTT. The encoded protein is CASSRQGSGGNTIYF.

The CDR3 loop reads CASSYGLPGLDGYTF. Here the CDR3 DNA reads TGTGCCAGCAGTTACGGTCTTCCCGGGCTTGATGGCTACACCTTC. The V gene is TRBV6-6, the J gene TRBJ1-2, with D uncertain. Germline values: CDR1 MNHNY, CDR2 SVGAGI (reference sequence). The CDR3 length is 15 residues. V was pared by 2 bases and J by 6 bases, with 16 bases between.

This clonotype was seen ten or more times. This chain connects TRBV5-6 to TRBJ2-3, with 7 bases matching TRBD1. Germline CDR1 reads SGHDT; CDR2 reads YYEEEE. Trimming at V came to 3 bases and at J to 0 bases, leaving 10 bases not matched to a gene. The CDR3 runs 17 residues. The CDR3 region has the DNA TGTGCCAGCAGCTCCTACAGGGGATCACCCAGCACAGATACGCAGTATTTT. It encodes CASSSYRGSPSTDTQYF.

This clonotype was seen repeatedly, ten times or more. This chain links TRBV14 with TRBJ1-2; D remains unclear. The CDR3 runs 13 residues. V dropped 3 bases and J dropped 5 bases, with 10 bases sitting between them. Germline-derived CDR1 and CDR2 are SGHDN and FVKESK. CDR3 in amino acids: CASSQGTVYGYTF. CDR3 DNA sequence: TGTGCCAGCAGCCAGGGCACAGTGTATGGCTACACCTTC.

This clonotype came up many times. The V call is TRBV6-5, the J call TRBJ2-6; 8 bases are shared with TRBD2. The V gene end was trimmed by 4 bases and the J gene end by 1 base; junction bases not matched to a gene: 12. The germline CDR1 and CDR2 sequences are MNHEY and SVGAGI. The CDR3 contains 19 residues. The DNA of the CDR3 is TGTGCCAGCAGTTTCGGGCCCTCGGGGGGGGGGTCTGGGGCCAACGTCCTGACTTTC. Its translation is CASSFGPSGGGSGANVLTF.

CDR3 region: CASSVRSGGLYNEQFF. As DNA, the CDR3 is TGTGCCAGCAGCGTGAGGAGCGGGGGGCTCTACAATGAGCAGTTCTTC. The V and J genes are TRBV9 and TRBJ2-1, with TRBD2 matching over 9 bases. Germline CDR1 reads SGDLS; CDR2 reads YYNGEE. The junction had 6 bases not matched to a gene; V was cut back by 2 bases and J by 3 bases. This CDR3 is built from 16 residues.

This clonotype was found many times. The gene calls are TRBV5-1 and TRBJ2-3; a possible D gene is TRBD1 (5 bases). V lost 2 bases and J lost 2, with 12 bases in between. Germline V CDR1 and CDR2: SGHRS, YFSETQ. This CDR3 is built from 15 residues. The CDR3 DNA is TGCGCCAGCAGCTTTGAACAGGCACCCACAGATACGCAGTATTTT. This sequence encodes CASSFEQAPTDTQYF. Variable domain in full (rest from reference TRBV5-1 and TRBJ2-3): KAGVTQTPRYLIKTRGQQVTLSCSPISGHRSVSWYQQTPGQGLQFLFEYFSETQRNKGNFPGRFSGRQFSNSRSEMNVSTLELGDSALYLCASSFEQAPTDTQYFGPGTRLTVL.

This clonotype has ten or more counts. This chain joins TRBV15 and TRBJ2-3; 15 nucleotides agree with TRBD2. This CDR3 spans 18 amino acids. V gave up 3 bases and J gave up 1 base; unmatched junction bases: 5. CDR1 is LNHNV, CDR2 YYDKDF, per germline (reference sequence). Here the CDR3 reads CATSRGLAGGYGTDTQYF. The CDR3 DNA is TGTGCCACCAGCAGGGGACTAGCGGGGGGATATGGCACAGATACGCAGTATTTT.

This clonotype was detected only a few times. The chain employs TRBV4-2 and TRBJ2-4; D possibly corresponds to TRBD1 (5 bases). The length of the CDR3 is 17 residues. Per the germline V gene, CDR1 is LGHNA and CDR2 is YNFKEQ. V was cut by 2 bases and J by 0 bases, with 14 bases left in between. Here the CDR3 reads CASSQCGQGLAKNIQYF. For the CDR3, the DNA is TGTGCCAGCAGCCAATGTGGTCAGGGCCTAGCCAAAAACATTCAGTACTTC.

The CDR3 loop is CSAPTRVTNEKLFF. The DNA for the CDR3 is TGCAGTGCACCTACTAGAGTAACTAATGAAAAACTGTTTTTT. The chain recombines TRBV20-1 with TRBJ1-4; no clear D gene. The V end lost 6 bases, the J end lost 1 base, and 12 bases lay between the germline ends. Per the germline V gene, CDR1 is DFQATT and CDR2 is SNEGSKA (reference sequence). The CDR3 runs to 14 residues.

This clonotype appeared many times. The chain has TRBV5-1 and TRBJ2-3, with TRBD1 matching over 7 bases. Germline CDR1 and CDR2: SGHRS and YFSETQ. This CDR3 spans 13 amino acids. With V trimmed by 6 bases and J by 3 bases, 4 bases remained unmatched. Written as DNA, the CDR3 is TGCGCCAGCAAGACAGGGCCTACAGATACGCAGTATTTT. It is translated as CASKTGPTDTQYF.

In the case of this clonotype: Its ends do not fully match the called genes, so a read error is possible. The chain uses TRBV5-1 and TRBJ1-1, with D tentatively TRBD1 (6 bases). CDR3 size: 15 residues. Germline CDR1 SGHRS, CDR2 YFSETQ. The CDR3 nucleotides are TGCGCCAACAGCCTGGGGCCCAGGGGATCCACTGAAGCTTTCTTT. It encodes CANSLGPRGSTEAFF. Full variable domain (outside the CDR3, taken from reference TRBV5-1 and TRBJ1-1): KAGVTQTPRYLIKTRGQQVTLSCSPISGHRSVSWYQQTPGQGLQFLFEYFSETQRNKGNFPGRFSGRQFSNSRSEMNVSTLELGDSALYLCANSLGPRGSTEAFFGQGTRLTVV.

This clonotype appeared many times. CDR3 sequence: CSVRQYGYTF. CDR3 in DNA: TGCAGTGTCCGACAGTATGGCTACACCTTC. This sequence joins TRBV20-1 and TRBJ1-2, with a possible D match to TRBD1 (5 bases). Germline V gives CDR1 DFQATT, CDR2 SNEGSKA (reference sequence). The CDR3 is made up of 10 amino acids. V was cut by 7 bases and J by 5 bases, with 8 bases left in between.

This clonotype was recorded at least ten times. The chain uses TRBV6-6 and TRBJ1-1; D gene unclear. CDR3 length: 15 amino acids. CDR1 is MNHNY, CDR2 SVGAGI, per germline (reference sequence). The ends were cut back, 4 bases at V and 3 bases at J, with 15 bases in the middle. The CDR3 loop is CASSSPAAEHTEAFF. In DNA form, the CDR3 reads TGTGCCAGCAGTTCGCCGGCAGCAGAGCACACTGAAGCTTTCTTT.

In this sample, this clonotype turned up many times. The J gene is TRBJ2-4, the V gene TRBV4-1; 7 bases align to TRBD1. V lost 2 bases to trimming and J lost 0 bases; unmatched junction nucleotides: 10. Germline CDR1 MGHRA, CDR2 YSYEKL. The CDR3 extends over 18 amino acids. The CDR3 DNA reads TGCGCCAGCAGCCAAAGGCCAACAGGGGTCCTAGCCAAAAACATTCAGTACTTC. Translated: CASSQRPTGVLAKNIQYF.

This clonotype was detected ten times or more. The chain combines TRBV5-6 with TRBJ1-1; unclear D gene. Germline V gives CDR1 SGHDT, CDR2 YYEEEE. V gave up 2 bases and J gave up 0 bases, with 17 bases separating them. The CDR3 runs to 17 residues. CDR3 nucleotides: TGTGCCAGCAGCTTACTTAGGCGGAACCGACTGAACACTGAAGCTTTCTTT. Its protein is CASSLLRRNRLNTEAFF.

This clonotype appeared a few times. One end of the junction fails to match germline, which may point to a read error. The CDR3 coding sequence is TGTGCCAGCAGCTCCGGGACAGGGTGGGGAAAAACCATATATTTT. As protein: CASSSGTGWGKTIYF. The J gene is TRBJ1-3, the V gene TRBV11-2, with 9 bases aligning to TRBD1. The CDR3 is made up of 15 amino acids. Germline V gene lookup returns CDR1 SGHAT and CDR2 FQNNGV.

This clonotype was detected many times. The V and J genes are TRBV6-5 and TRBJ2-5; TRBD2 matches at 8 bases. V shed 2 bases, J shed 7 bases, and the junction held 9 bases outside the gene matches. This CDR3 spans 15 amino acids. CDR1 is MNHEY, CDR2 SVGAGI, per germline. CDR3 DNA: TGTGCCAGCAGTTACGAGGCGGGGGGCCCGGGGACCCAGTACTTC. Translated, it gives CASSYEAGGPGTQYF.

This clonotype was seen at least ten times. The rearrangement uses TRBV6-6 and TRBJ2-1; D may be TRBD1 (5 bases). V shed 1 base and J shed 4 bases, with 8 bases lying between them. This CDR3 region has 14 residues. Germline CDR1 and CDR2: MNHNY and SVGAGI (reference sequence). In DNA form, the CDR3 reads TGTGCCAGCAGTTACTTCAGGGCGTACAATGAGCAGTTCTTC. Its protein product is CASSYFRAYNEQFF.

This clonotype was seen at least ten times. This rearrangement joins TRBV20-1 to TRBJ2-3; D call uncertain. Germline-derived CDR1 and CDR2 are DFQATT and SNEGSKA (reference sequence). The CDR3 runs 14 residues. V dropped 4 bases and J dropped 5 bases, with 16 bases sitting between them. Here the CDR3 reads CSAKLSVAGDTQYF. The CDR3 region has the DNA TGCAGTGCTAAACTATCGGTGGCCGGAGATACGCAGTATTTT.